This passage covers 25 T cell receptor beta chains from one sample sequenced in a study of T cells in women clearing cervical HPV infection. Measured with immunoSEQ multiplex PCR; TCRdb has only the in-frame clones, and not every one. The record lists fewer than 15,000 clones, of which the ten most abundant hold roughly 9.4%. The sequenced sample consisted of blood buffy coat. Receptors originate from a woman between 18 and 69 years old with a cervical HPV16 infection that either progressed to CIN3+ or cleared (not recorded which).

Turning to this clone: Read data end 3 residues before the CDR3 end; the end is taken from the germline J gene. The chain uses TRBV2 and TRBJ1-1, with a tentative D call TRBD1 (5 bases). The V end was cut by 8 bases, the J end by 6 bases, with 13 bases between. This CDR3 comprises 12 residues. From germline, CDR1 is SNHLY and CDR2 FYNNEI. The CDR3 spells CASGRVVAEAFF. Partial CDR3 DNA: TGTGCCAGCGGCAGGGTTGTGGCTGAA.

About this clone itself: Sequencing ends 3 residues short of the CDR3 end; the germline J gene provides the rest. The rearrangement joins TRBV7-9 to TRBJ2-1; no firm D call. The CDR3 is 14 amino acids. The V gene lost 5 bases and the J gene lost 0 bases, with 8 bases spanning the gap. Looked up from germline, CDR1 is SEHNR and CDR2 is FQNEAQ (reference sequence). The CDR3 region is CASSNLASYNEQFF. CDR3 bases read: TGTGCCAGCAGCAACCTGGCCTCCTACAATGAG.

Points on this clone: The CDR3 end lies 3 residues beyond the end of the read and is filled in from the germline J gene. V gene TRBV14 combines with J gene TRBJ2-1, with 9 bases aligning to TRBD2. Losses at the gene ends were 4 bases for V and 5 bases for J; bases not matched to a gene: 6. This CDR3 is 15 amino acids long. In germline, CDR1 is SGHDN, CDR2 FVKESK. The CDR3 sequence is CASSPYSGGNNEQFF. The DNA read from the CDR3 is TGTGCCAGCAGCCCGTATAGCGGGGGAAACAATGAG. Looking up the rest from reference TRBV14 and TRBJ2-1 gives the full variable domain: EAGVTQFPSHSVIEKGQTVTLRCDPISGHDNLYWYRRVMGKEIKFLLHFVKESKQDESGMPNNRFLAERTGGTYSTLKVQPAELEDSGVYFCASSPYSGGNNEQFFGPGTRLTVL.

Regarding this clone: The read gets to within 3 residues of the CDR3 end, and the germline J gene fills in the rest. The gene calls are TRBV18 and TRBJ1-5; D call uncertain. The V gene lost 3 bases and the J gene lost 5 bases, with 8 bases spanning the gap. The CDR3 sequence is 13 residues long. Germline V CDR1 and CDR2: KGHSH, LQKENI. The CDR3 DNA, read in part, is TGTGCCAGCTCACCTATGGTAGATCAGCCC. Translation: CASSPMVDQP. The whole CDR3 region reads CASSPMVDQPQHF.

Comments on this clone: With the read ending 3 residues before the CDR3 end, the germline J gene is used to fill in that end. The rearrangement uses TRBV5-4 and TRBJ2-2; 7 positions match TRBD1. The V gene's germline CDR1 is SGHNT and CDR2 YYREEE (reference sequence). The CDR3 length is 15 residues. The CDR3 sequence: CASSPTGDDRSPLFF. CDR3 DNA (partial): TGTGCCAGCAGCCCCACAGGGGACGATAGGTCACCG. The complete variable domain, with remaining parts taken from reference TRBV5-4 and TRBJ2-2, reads ETGVTQSPTHLIKTRGQQVTLRCSSQSGHNTVSWYQQALGQGPQFIFQYYREEENGRGNFPPRFSGLQFPNYSSELNVNALELDDSALYLCASSPTGDDRSPLFFGEGSRLTVL.

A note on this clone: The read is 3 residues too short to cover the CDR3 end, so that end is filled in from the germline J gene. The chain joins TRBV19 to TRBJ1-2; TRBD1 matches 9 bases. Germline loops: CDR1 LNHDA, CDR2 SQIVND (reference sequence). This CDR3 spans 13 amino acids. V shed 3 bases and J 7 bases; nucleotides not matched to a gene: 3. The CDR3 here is CASSIQQGAGYTF. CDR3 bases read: TGTGCCAGTAGTATCCAACAGGGGGCTGGC.

The CDR3 is CASSEETYPAADTQYF. The part of the CDR3 DNA that was read is TGTGCCAGCAGTGAAGAGACTTACCCCGCTGCAGATACG. The V gene is TRBV6-1, the J gene TRBJ2-3, with D hard to call. The read terminates 3 residues ahead of where the CDR3 ends, so the germline J gene completes it. Trimming stripped 1 base from V and 4 bases from J, with 15 bases between. CDR1 is MNHNS, CDR2 SASEGT, per germline. The CDR3 has 16 amino acids.

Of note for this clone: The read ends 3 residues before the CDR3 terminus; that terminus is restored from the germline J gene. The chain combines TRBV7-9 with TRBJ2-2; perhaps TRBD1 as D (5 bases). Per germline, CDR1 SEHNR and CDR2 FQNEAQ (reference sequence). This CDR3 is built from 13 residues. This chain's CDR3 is CASSFIQDEKLFF. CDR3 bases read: TGTGCCAGCAGCTTCATACAGGATGAAAAG.

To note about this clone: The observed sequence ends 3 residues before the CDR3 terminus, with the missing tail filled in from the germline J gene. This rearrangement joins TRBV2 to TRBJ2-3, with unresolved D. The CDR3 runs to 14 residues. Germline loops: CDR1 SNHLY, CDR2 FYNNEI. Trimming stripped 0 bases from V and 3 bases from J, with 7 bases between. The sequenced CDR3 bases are TGTGCCAGCAGTGAAGCGCGCCAAACAGATACG. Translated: CASSEARQTDT. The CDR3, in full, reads CASSEARQTDTQYF.

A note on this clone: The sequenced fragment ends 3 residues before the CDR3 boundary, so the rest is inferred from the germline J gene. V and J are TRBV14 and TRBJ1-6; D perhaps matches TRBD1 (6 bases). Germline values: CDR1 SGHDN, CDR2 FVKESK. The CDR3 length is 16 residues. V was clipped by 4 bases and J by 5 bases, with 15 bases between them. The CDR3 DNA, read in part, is TGTGCCAGCAGCCCGTTAGACCGGGACAATAATTCACCC. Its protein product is CASSPLDRDNNSP. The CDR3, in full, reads CASSPLDRDNNSPLHF. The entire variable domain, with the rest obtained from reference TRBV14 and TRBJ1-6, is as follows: EAGVTQFPSHSVIEKGQTVTLRCDPISGHDNLYWYRRVMGKEIKFLLHFVKESKQDESGMPNNRFLAERTGGTYSTLKVQPAELEDSGVYFCASSPLDRDNNSPLHFGNGTRLTVT.

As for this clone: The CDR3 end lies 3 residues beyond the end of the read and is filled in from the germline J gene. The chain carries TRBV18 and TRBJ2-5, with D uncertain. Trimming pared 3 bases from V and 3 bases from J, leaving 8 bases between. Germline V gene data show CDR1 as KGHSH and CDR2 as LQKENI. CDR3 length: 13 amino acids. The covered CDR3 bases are TGTGCCAGCTCACCGTCGGGTGAAGAGACC. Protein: CASSPSGEET. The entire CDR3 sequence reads CASSPSGEETQYF.

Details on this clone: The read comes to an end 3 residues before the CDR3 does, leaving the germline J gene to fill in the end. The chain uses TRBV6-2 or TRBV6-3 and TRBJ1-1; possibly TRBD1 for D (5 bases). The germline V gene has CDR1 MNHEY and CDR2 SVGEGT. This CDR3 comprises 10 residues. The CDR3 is CASTRGEAFF. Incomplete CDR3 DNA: TGTGCCAGCACCCGGGGGGAG.

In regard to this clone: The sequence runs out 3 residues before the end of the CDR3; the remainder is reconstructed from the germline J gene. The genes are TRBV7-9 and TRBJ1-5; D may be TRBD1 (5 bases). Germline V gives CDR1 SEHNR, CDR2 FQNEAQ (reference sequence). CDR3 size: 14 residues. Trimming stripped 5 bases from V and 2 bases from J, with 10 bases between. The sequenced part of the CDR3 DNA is TGTGCCAGCAGCCAGGGAGGAGGCAATCAGCCC. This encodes CASSQGGGNQP. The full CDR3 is CASSQGGGNQPQHF.

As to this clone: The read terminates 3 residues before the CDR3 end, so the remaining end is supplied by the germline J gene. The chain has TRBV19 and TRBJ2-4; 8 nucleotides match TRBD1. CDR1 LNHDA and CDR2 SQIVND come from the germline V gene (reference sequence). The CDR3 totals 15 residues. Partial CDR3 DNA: TGTGCCAGTAGTACTGACAGGGGCCCCAACTATGGT. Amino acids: CASSTDRGPNYG. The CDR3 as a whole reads CASSTDRGPNYGQYF.

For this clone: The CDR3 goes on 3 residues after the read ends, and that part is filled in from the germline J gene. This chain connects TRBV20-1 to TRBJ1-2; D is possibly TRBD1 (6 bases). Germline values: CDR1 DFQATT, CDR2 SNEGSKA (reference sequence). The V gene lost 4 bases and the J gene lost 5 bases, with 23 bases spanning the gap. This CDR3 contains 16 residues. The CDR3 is CSANKRILGGPYGYTF. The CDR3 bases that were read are TGCAGTGCTAATAAAAGGATTCTTGGGGGCCCTTATGGC.

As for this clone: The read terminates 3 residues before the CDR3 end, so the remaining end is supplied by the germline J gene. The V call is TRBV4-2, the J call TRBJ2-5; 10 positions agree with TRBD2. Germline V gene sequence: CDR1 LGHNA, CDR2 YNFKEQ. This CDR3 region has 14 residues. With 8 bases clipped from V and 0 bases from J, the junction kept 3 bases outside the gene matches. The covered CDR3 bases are TGTGCCAGCGGGAGCGGGGGGGACCAAGAGACC. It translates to CASGSGGDQET. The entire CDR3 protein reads CASGSGGDQETQYF.

CDR3 in amino acids: CASTAGGGGETQYF. CDR3 DNA (partial): TGTGCCAGTACTGCGGGGGGTGGAGGGGAGACC. The chain employs TRBV19 and TRBJ2-5, with 8 bases that match TRBD2. The CDR3 goes on 3 residues after the read ends, and that part is filled in from the germline J gene. The CDR3 is 14 amino acids. V shed 7 bases and J 5 bases; nucleotides not matched to a gene: 9. Germline CDR1 LNHDA, CDR2 SQIVND (reference sequence).

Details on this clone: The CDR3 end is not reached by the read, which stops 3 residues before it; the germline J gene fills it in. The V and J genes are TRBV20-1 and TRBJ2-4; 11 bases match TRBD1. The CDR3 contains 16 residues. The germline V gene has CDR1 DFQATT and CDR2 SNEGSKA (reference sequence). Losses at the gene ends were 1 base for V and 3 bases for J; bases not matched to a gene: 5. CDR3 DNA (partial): TGCAGTGCTAGAGGGAGGGACAGGGGGGGCAAAAACATT. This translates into CSARGRDRGGKNI. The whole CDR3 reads CSARGRDRGGKNIQYF.

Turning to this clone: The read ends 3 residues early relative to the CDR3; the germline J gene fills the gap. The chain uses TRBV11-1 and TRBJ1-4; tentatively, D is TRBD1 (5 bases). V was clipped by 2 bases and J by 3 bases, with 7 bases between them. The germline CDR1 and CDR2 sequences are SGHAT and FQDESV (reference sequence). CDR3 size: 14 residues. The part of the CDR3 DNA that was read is TGTGCCAGCAGCTTAACAGGACCTAATGAAAAA. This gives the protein CASSLTGPNEK. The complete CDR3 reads CASSLTGPNEKLFF. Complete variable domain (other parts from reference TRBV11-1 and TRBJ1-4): EAEVAQSPRYKITEKSQAVAFWCDPISGHATLYWYRQILGQGPELLVQFQDESVVDDSQLPKDRFSAERLKGVDSTLKIQPAELGDSAMYLCASSLTGPNEKLFFGSGTQLSVL.

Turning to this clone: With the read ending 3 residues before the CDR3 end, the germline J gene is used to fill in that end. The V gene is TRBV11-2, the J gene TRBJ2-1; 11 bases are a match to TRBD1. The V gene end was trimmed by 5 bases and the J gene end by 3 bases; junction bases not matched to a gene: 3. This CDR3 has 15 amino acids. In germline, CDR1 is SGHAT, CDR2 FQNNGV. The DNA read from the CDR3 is TGTGCCAGCAGCCGGACAGGGGGCGTCTACAATGAG. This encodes CASSRTGGVYNE. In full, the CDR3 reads CASSRTGGVYNEQFF. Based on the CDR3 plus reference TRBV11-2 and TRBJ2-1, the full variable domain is EAGVAQSPRYKIIEKRQSVAFWCNPISGHATLYWYQQILGQGPKLLIQFQNNGVVDDSQLPKDRFSAERLKGVDSTLKIQPAKLEDSAVYLCASSRTGGVYNEQFFGPGTRLTVL.

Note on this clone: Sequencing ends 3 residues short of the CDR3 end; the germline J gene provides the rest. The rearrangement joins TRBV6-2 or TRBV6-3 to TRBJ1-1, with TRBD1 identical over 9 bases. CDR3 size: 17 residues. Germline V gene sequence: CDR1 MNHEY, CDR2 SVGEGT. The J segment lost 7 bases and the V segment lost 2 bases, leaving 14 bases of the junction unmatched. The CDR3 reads CASSYTGTGSKRDEAFF. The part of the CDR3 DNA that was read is TGTGCCAGCAGTTACACCGGGACAGGGTCCAAGAGGGATGAA.

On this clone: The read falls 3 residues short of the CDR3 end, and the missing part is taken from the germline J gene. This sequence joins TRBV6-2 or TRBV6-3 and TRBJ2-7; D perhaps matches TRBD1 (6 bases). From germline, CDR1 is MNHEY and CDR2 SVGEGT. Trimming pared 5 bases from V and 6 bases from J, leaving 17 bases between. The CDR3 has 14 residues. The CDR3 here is CASSLDSDRREQYF. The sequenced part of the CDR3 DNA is TGTGCCAGCAGTCTGGACAGCGACCGGCGCGAG.

The part of the CDR3 DNA that was read is TGCAGTGCTAGTGGGGCCGGGAATCAGCCC. This encodes CSASGAGNQP. The whole CDR3 protein reads CSASGAGNQPQHF. The chain is built from TRBV20-1 and TRBJ1-5, with D possibly being TRBD1 (5 bases). The read ends 3 residues shy of where the CDR3 ends; the end is completed using the germline J gene. Germline CDR1 is DFQATT and CDR2 is SNEGSKA (reference sequence). The CDR3 has 13 residues. V gave up 3 bases and J gave up 4 bases, with 10 bases separating them.

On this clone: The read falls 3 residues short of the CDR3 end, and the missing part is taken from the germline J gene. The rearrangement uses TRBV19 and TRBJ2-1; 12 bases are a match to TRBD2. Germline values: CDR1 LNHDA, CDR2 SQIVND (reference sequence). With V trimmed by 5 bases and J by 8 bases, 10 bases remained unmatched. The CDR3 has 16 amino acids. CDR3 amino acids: CASSSILAGGQDEQFF. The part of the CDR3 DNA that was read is TGTGCCAGTAGTTCGATACTAGCGGGGGGCCAGGATGAG.

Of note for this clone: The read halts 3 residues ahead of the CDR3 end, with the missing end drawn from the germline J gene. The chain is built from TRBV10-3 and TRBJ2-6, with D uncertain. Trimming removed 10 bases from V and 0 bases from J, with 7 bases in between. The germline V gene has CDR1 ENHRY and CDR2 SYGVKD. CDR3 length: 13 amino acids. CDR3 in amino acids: CATRYSGANVLTF. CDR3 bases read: TGTGCCACCAGGTACTCTGGGGCCAACGTC.